These 10 T cell receptor beta chains were all obtained from the same sample, sequenced in a study of blood T cell repertoires in COVID-19 (dated by TCRdb to 2019 to 2021). The library was built by means of the immunoSEQ multiplex PCR assay. Here the immuneACCESS table is served through TCRdb, limited to in-frame sequences with V and J called. Missing clones are a known gap in these copies; in checked studies unresolved V genes cover under half, and the rest lacks a known reason. The sample table shows around 170,000 clones, and roughly 82% are seen once. The ten largest clonotypes hold roughly 9.1% of the sample. The specimen sequenced was PBMCs or T cells enriched from blood (not recorded which). These receptors were collected from a woman in her thirties who had recovered from COVID-19.

The chain joins TRBV2 to TRBJ2-3; TRBD2 is a possible D gene (6 bases). The CDR3 length is 13 residues. V was pared by 1 base and J by 6 bases, with 8 bases between. CDR1 SNHLY and CDR2 FYNNEI come from the germline V gene. The CDR3 DNA sequence: TGTGCCAGCAGTGAAGTAGGGAGGGATACGCAGTATTTT. Encoded protein: CASSEVGRDTQYF.

This chain connects TRBV7-3 to TRBJ2-7; possible D gene TRBD2, 5 bases. The CDR3 is 13 residues long. V dropped 0 bases and J dropped 4 bases, with 7 bases sitting between them. CDR1 SGHTA and CDR2 FQGTGA come from the germline V gene. The CDR3 spells CASSLTRGYEQYF. CDR3 in DNA: TGTGCCAGCAGCTTAACGAGAGGGTACGAGCAGTACTTC.

CDR3 nucleotide sequence: TGTGCCAGCCCACTCCCCAGGACTAGCGGGACAGTTGGGGGGTACAATGAGCAGTTCTTC. Residues: CASPLPRTSGTVGGYNEQFF. The V gene is TRBV6-8, the J gene TRBJ2-1; 12 bases agree with TRBD2. The CDR3 contains 20 residues. CDR1 MNHGY and CDR2 SAAAGT come from the germline V gene. Unmatched junction bases numbered 21, after V lost 8 bases and J lost 4 bases.

J is TRBJ2-7 and V is TRBV15, with 8 bases matching TRBD1. Germline CDR1 reads LNHNV; CDR2 reads YYDKDF (reference sequence). V shed 0 bases and J 5 bases; nucleotides not matched to a gene: 12. The CDR3 length is 17 residues. Written as DNA, the CDR3 is TGTGCCACCAGCAGAGATAGGGTGGACAGGGTCTTTGACGAGCAGTACTTC. This encodes CATSRDRVDRVFDEQYF.

CDR3 protein: CARSLGTGVNEQYF. For the CDR3, the DNA is TGTGCCAGAAGCTTGGGGACGGGGGTTAACGAGCAGTACTTC. J is TRBJ2-7 and V is TRBV5-3; D possibly corresponds to TRBD2 (6 bases). TRBV5-3 counts as an open reading frame of uncertain function. The CDR3 contains 14 residues. V lost 0 bases and J lost 5, with 12 bases in between.

V is TRBV6-1 and J is TRBJ2-7, with 8 bases identical to TRBD2. Germline V CDR1 and CDR2: MNHNS, SASEGT. Losses at the gene ends were 2 bases for V and 1 base for J; bases not matched to a gene: 7. The CDR3 is 16 residues long. CDR3 nucleotides: TGTGCCAGCAGTGAATCCCTCGGCGGGAGGTCCTACGAGCAGTACTTC. The encoded protein is CASSESLGGRSYEQYF.

The chain is built from TRBV7-2 and TRBJ2-1; 7 nucleotides line up with TRBD2. Germline V gene sequence: CDR1 SGHTA, CDR2 FQGNSA. The CDR3 spans 15 residues. J was trimmed by 2 bases and V by 3 bases; bases with no gene match: 4. In nucleotides, the CDR3 is TGTGCCAGCAGCTTTGACGGGAGGCCCTACAATGAGCAGTTCTTC. This gives the protein CASSFDGRPYNEQFF. The entire variable domain, with the rest obtained from reference TRBV7-2 and TRBJ2-1, is as follows: GAGVSQSPSNKVTEKGKDVELRCDPISGHTALYWYRQSLGQGLEFLIYFQGNSAPDKSGLPSDRFSAERTGGSVSTLTIQRTQQEDSAVYLCASSFDGRPYNEQFFGPGTRLTVL.

The genes are TRBV14 and TRBJ1-4; 7 nucleotides match TRBD1. This CDR3 contains 15 residues. V shed 5 bases and J 5 bases; nucleotides not matched to a gene: 8. Germline CDR1 is SGHDN and CDR2 is FVKESK. This CDR3 reads CASSVRQGWNEKLFF. The DNA for the CDR3 is TGTGCCAGCAGCGTACGACAGGGCTGGAATGAAAAACTGTTTTTT. The full variable domain, completed using reference TRBV14 and TRBJ1-4, is EAGVTQFPSHSVIEKGQTVTLRCDPISGHDNLYWYRRVMGKEIKFLLHFVKESKQDESGMPNNRFLAERTGGTYSTLKVQPAELEDSGVYFCASSVRQGWNEKLFFGSGTQLSVL.

The V call is TRBV24-1, the J call TRBJ2-3, with 10 positions matching TRBD2. Germline V CDR1 and CDR2: KGHDR, SFDVKD. V lost 3 bases to trimming and J lost 1 base; unmatched junction nucleotides: 6. The CDR3 length is 17 residues. Here the CDR3 DNA reads TGTGCCACCAGTGATCCGAGAGGACTAGCGGGCACAGATACGCAGTATTTT. Translating gives CATSDPRGLAGTDTQYF.

The rearrangement joins TRBV5-1 to TRBJ1-2, with D possibly TRBD1 on 6 matching bases. The CDR3 loop spans 14 amino acids. Trimming pared 4 bases from V and 0 bases from J, leaving 10 bases between. Germline loops: CDR1 SGHRS, CDR2 YFSETQ. CDR3 DNA: TGCGCCAGCAGCCGGGACACCACTAACTATGGCTACACCTTC. Protein product: CASSRDTTNYGYTF.